This T cell receptor (beta chain) was sequenced in a study of human T cells and chemical hapten exposure. The time point was: patch test 1, 2 weeks after DPC sensitization. The treatment is: therapeutic diphenylcyclopropenone sensitization with weekly scalp DPC. Note on this clonotype: The antigen is undetermined.

A single record per CDR3 protein comes from TCRdb applying MiXCR to the RACE reads. Here the sample spans 340,000 or so distinct CDR3 sequences, around 6.9% being singletons. Study findings and constraints: TCRs exceeding 1 in 1000 frequency stayed unchanged with DPC sensitization.

Germline V CDR1 and CDR2: SGHTA, FQGNSA. The CDR3 has 18 residues. The V gene end was trimmed by 5 bases and the J gene end by 0 bases; junction bases not matched to a gene: 14. The chain joins TRBV7-2 to TRBJ2-3, with 7 positions matching TRBD1. This sample comprised whole blood, obtained in connection with sensitization to the hapten diphenylcyclopropenone (DPC). The receptor was derived from a woman in her late teens or twenties with alopecia areata. Some clones in this sample may be carry-over from other donors' samples. DNA of the CDR3: TGTGCCAGCAGCGCTCGAGGGGGCCCCACTCCTAGCACAGATACGCAGTATTTT. It specifies CASSARGGPTPSTDTQYF.